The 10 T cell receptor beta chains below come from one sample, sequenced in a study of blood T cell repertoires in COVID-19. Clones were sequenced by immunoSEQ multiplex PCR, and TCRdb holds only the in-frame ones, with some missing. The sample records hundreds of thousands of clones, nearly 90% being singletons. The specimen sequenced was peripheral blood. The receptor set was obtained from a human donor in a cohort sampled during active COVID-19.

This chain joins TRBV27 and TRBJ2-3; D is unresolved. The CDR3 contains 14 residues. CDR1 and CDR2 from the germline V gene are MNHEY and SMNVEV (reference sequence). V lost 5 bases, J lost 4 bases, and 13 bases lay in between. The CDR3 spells CASSPTPLADTQYF. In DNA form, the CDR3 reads TGTGCCAGCAGTCCTACCCCGTTGGCAGATACGCAGTATTTT.

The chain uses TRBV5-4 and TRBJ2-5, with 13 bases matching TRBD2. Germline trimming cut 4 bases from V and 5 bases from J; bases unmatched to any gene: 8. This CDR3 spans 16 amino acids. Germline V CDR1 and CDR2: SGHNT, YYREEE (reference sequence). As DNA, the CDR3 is TGTGCCAGCAGCCTCGGACTAGCGGGAGTACGGGAGACCCAGTACTTC. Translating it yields CASSLGLAGVRETQYF.

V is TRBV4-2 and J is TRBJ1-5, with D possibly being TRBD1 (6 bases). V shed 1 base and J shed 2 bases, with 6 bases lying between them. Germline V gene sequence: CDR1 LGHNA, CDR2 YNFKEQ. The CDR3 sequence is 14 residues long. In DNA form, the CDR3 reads TGTGCCAGCAGCCAAGGGACAGGCAATCAGCCCCAGCATTTT. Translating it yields CASSQGTGNQPQHF.

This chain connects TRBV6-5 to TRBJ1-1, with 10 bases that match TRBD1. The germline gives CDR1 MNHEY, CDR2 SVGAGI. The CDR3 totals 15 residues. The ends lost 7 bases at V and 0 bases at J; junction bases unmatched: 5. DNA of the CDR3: TGTGCCAGCAAACAGGGACAGGGGTTGAACACTGAAGCTTTCTTT. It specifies CASKQGQGLNTEAFF.

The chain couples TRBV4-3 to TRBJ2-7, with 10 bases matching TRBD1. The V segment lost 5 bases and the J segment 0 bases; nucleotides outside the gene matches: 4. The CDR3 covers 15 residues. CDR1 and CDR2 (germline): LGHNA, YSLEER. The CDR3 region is CASSVGQGNSYEQYF. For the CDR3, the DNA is TGCGCCAGCAGCGTGGGACAGGGGAACTCCTACGAGCAGTACTTC.

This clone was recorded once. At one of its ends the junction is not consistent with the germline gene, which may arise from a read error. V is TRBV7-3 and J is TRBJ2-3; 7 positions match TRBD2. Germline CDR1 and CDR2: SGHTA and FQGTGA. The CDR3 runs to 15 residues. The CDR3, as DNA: TGTGCCAGCAGCCTAACGGGGGGAGGCACAGATACGCAGTATTTT. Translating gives CASSLTGGGTDTQYF. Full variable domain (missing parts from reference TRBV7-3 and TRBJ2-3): GAGVSQTPSNKVTEKGKYVELRCDPISGHTALYWYRQSLGQGPEFLIYFQGTGAADDSGLPNDRFFAVRPEGSVSTLKIQRTERGDSAVYLCASSLTGGGTDTQYFGPGTRLTVL.

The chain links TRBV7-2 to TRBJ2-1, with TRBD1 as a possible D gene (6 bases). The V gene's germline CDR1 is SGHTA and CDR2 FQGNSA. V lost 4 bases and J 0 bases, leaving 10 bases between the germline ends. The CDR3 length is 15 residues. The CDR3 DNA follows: TGTGCCAGCAGCTGGACAGCCAGCTCCTACAATGAGCAGTTCTTC. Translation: CASSWTASSYNEQFF.

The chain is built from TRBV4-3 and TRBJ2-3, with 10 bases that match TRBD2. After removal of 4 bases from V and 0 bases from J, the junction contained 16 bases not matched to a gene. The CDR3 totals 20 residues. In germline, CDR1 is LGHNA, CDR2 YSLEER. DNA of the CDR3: TGCGCCAGCAGCCCCCGGACTAGCGGCCTCTCCTTTTCTAGCACAGATACGCAGTATTTT. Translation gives CASSPRTSGLSFSSTDTQYF.

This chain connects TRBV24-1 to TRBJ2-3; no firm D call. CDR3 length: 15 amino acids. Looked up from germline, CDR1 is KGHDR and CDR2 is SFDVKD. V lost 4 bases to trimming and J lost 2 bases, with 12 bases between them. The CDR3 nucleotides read TGTGCCACCAGTGAGAGCCGCCGCCTCACAGATACGCAGTATTTT. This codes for CATSESRRLTDTQYF.

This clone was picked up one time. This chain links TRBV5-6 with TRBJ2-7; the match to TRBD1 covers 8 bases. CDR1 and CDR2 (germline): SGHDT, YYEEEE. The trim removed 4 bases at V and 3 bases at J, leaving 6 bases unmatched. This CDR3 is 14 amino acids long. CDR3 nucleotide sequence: TGTGCCAGCAGCGGCGGACAGGGAGTCTACGAGCAGTACTTC. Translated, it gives CASSGGQGVYEQYF.